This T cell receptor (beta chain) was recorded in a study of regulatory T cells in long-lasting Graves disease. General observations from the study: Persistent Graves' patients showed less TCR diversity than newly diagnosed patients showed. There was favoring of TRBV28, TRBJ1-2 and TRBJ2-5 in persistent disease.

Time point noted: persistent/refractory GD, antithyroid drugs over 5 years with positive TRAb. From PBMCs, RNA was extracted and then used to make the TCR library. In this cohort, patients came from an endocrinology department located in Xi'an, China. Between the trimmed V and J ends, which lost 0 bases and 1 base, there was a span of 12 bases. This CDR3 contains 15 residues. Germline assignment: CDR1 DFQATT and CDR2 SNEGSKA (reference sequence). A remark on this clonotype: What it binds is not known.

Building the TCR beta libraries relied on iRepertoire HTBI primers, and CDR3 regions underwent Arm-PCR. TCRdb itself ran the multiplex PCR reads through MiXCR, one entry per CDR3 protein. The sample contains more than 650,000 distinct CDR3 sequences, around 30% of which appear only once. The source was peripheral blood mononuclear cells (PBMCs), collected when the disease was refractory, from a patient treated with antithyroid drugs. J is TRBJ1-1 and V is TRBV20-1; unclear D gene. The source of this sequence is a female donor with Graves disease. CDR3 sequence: CSARDPGRTNTEAFF. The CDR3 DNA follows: TGCAGTGCTAGAGATCCCGGACGGACGAACACTGAAGCTTTCTTT.